Below, 24 T cell receptor beta chains from the same sample are listed, as sequenced in a study of CD8 T cells in ankylosing spondylitis. TCRdb reprocessed the 5' RACE reads with MiXCR, giving one entry per CDR3 protein. The sample carries roughly 40,000 distinct CDR3 sequences, 9.5% to 11% recorded once. Input material: blood, either unsorted or a sorted T cell fraction (not recorded which). The origin of the receptors is a male donor with ankylosing spondylitis or in good health (not recorded which).

Points on this clonotype: This may be a read error, as it is one base from a much larger clone. This chain connects TRBV20-1 to TRBJ1-1, with D possibly being TRBD1 (5 bases). The CDR3 is 11 amino acids. The germline CDR1 and CDR2 sequences are DFQATT and SNEGSKA (reference sequence). The CDR3 loop reads CNRSRFAEAFF. In nucleotides, the CDR3 is TGCAACAGGAGTCGATTCGCTGAAGCTTTCTTT.

This clonotype was recorded at least ten times. The rearrangement links TRBV3-1 to TRBJ2-3, with D possibly called TRBD1 or TRBD2 (5 bases each). The CDR3 contains 15 residues. CDR1 LGHDT and CDR2 YNNKEL come from the germline V gene (reference sequence). Trimming pared 2 bases from V and 1 base from J, leaving 10 bases between. The CDR3 loop is CASSQHQGGTDTQYF. The CDR3 DNA sequence: TGTGCCAGCAGCCAACATCAGGGAGGCACAGATACGCAGTATTTT.

The chain uses TRBV7-2 and TRBJ1-2, with 8 bases aligning to TRBD1. After removal of 5 bases from V and 7 bases from J, the junction contained 12 bases not matched to a gene. This CDR3 has 15 residues. Germline CDR1 is SGHTA and CDR2 is FQGNSA. CDR3 sequence (DNA): TGTGCCAGCAGCCTACGACAGGGGACTATGGGTGGCTACACCTTC. Protein product: CASSLRQGTMGGYTF.

The chain employs TRBV7-7 and TRBJ2-5, with 9 bases matching TRBD1. Germline V gene data show CDR1 as SSHAT and CDR2 as FNYEAQ (reference sequence). This CDR3 comprises 15 residues. V lost 4 bases and J lost 2; bases outside the gene matches: 5. As DNA, the CDR3 is TGTGCCAGCAGCTCGCCCGGGACAGGGCAAGAGACCCAGTACTTC. Amino acid sequence: CASSSPGTGQETQYF.

This clonotype was observed at least ten times. This chain connects TRBV5-4 to TRBJ2-5; perhaps TRBD2 as D (5 bases). This CDR3 contains 12 residues. Trimming pared 2 bases from V and 4 bases from J, leaving 6 bases between. CDR1 is SGHNT and CDR2 is YYREEE in the germline V gene (reference sequence). CDR3 residues: CASSFGVETQYF. For the CDR3, the DNA is TGTGCCAGCAGCTTCGGGGTAGAGACCCAGTACTTC.

This clonotype was counted at least ten times. In DNA form, the CDR3 reads TGTGCCAGCAGCCAAGGAGGGGACAGCGACTATGGCTACACCTTC. This codes for CASSQGGDSDYGYTF. The chain combines TRBV3-1 with TRBJ1-2, with TRBD1 identical over 7 bases. V lost 1 base to trimming and J lost 3 bases; unmatched junction nucleotides: 5. The CDR3 runs to 15 residues. From germline, CDR1 is LGHDT and CDR2 YNNKEL (reference sequence).

This clonotype came up a few times. The rearrangement joins TRBV28 to TRBJ2-2; the D gene is possibly TRBD1 (5 bases). Trimming removed 6 bases from V and 6 bases from J, with 23 bases in between. The V gene's germline CDR1 is MDHEN and CDR2 SYDVKM. CDR3 size: 17 residues. The CDR3 DNA reads as TGTGCCAGCAGCCCCCAGGGTACAACATTCCGAGCCGGGGAGCTGTTTTTT. It translates to CASSPQGTTFRAGELFF.

This chain links TRBV5-1 with TRBJ1-1; 10 nucleotides line up with TRBD1. Germline CDR1 and CDR2: SGHRS and YFSETQ. This CDR3 spans 15 amino acids. V was clipped by 4 bases and J by 4 bases; unmatched bases: 7. CDR3 region: CASSPAGQGFTEAFF. CDR3 nucleotide sequence: TGCGCCAGCAGCCCGGCGGGACAGGGGTTCACTGAAGCTTTCTTT. Variable domain in full (rest from reference TRBV5-1 and TRBJ1-1): KAGVTQTPRYLIKTRGQQVTLSCSPISGHRSVSWYQQTPGQGLQFLFEYFSETQRNKGNFPGRFSGRQFSNSRSEMNVSTLELGDSALYLCASSPAGQGFTEAFFGQGTRLTVV.

In its sample, this clonotype was seen many times. This CDR3 reads CSVFALVGVTDTQYF. CDR3 in DNA: TGCAGCGTTTTTGCCCTCGTGGGGGTCACAGATACGCAGTATTTT. The V call is TRBV29-1, the J call TRBJ2-3; D may match TRBD1 or TRBD2 (5 bases each). The CDR3 is 15 amino acids. V lost 5 bases to trimming and J lost 2 bases, with 17 bases between them. Germline V lookup: CDR1 SQVTM, CDR2 ANQGSEA.

The genes are TRBV2 and TRBJ2-1; 12 bases map to TRBD2. The ends lost 4 bases at V and 7 bases at J; junction bases unmatched: 5. Germline V lookup: CDR1 SNHLY, CDR2 FYNNEI. CDR3 length: 15 residues. The CDR3 here is CASSVPSGGANEQFF. CDR3 nucleotide sequence: TGTGCCAGCAGTGTTCCTAGCGGGGGGGCTAATGAGCAGTTCTTC.

This clonotype showed up just a few times. The chain combines TRBV7-8 with TRBJ2-7; no reliable D call. Germline CDR1 SGHVS, CDR2 FQNEAQ. With 2 bases removed from V and 2 bases from J, the gap between germline ends came to 4 bases. The CDR3 covers 12 residues. CDR3 region: CASSLLAYEQYF. The CDR3 nucleotides are TGTGCCAGCAGCTTATTAGCCTACGAGCAGTACTTC.

V and J are TRBV6-1 and TRBJ2-7, with 7 bases fitting TRBD1. This CDR3 is 14 amino acids long. V lost 6 bases, J lost 2 bases, and 7 bases stayed unmatched. Germline CDR1 and CDR2: MNHNS and SASEGT. CDR3 bases: TGTGCCAGCAGCACCGGGACAGAAACCTACGAGCAGTACTTC. Translated: CASSTGTETYEQYF.

This clonotype occurred many times. V is TRBV29-1 and J is TRBJ2-3, with 8 bases that match TRBD2. The CDR3 sequence is 13 residues long. The junction had 7 bases not matched to a gene; V was cut back by 6 bases and J by 5 bases. Per the germline V gene, CDR1 is SQVTM and CDR2 is ANQGSEA. CDR3 in DNA: TGCAGCGTAGTTAGCGGGGTATTAGATACGCAGTATTTT. This encodes CSVVSGVLDTQYF.

This chain links TRBV5-5 with TRBJ2-1; TRBD2 is a possible D gene (6 bases). V shed 0 bases and J shed 3 bases, with 10 bases lying between them. This CDR3 comprises 15 residues. The germline V gene encodes CDR1 SGHKS and CDR2 YYEKEE (reference sequence). The CDR3 DNA follows: TGTGCCAGCAGCTTGGAAGGGACTGACTACAATGAGCAGTTCTTC. Translated, it gives CASSLEGTDYNEQFF.

This clonotype has more than one count but fewer than ten. The CDR3 sequence is CASSLEDRGLYEQYF. The CDR3 DNA follows: TGTGCCAGCAGCTTAGAGGACAGGGGGCTATACGAGCAGTACTTC. V is TRBV7-9 and J is TRBJ2-7; TRBD1 matches 11 bases. CDR1 and CDR2 from the germline V gene are SEHNR and FQNEAQ (reference sequence). Unmatched junction bases numbered 3, after V lost 1 base and J lost 4 bases. CDR3 size: 15 residues.

Sample share makes this clonotype medium-sized. The chain employs TRBV5-5 and TRBJ2-3; D may be TRBD2 (6 bases). This CDR3 is built from 16 residues. Per the germline V gene, CDR1 is SGHKS and CDR2 is YYEKEE (reference sequence). The V and J ends lost 6 bases and 3 bases respectively, with 20 bases between them. The CDR3 DNA sequence: TGTGCCAGCACTACATCCGGGACTCCTCTTACAGATACGCAGTATTTT. Its translation is CASTTSGTPLTDTQYF.

This clonotype was seen many times. This chain links TRBV5-6 with TRBJ2-1; D is undetermined. The V and J ends lost 0 bases and 4 bases respectively, with 2 bases between them. CDR1 is SGHDT and CDR2 is YYEEEE in the germline V gene. The CDR3 has 12 amino acids. CDR3 residues: CASSLVYNEQFF. CDR3 nucleotides: TGTGCCAGCAGCTTGGTTTACAATGAGCAGTTCTTC.

This clonotype is labeled medium-sized. V gene TRBV7-8 combines with J gene TRBJ2-7, with unresolved D. With 2 bases removed from V and 3 bases from J, the gap between germline ends came to 8 bases. The CDR3 totals 13 residues. Per the germline V gene, CDR1 is SGHVS and CDR2 is FQNEAQ. CDR3 loop: CASSLQTFYEQYF. CDR3 coding DNA: TGTGCCAGCAGCTTACAGACTTTCTACGAGCAGTACTTC.

This sequence joins TRBV3-1 and TRBJ2-5, with 7 positions matching TRBD1. The V and J ends lost 8 bases and 0 bases, in that order; junction bases with no gene match: 15. CDR3 size: 17 residues. Per germline, CDR1 LGHDT and CDR2 YNNKEL (reference sequence). The CDR3 spells CASSRRQGVADQETQYF. The CDR3 region has the DNA TGTGCCAGCTCCCGTCGACAGGGTGTGGCGGACCAAGAGACCCAGTACTTC.

This clonotype was recorded at least ten times. This rearrangement joins TRBV29-1 to TRBJ2-5, with D perhaps being TRBD1 or TRBD2 (5 bases each). This CDR3 comprises 12 residues. The germline V gene encodes CDR1 SQVTM and CDR2 ANQGSEA. V dropped 7 bases and J dropped 5 bases, with 14 bases sitting between them. The CDR3 reads CSASRGLETQYF. Here the CDR3 DNA reads TGCAGCGCCTCCCGGGGCCTGGAGACCCAGTACTTC.

The V call is TRBV12-3 or TRBV12-4, the J call TRBJ2-7, with TRBD1 identical over 7 bases. The length of the CDR3 is 16 residues. V lost 5 bases to trimming and J lost 1 base; unmatched junction nucleotides: 11. The CDR3 is CASSELVTGSSYEQYF. The CDR3 DNA reads as TGTGCCAGCAGTGAACTGGTGACAGGGTCGTCCTACGAGCAGTACTTC.

This clonotype was observed many times. The V call is TRBV20-1, the J call TRBJ2-1; no reliable D call. CDR3 length: 15 amino acids. The germline CDR1 and CDR2 sequences are DFQATT and SNEGSKA (reference sequence). Trimming shortened V by 6 bases and J by 6 bases, and 21 bases separated the two germline ends. Here the CDR3 reads CSAAPFDRALNEQFF. CDR3 DNA sequence: TGCAGTGCGGCCCCATTTGACCGGGCCCTCAATGAGCAGTTCTTC.

CDR3 sequence (DNA): TGTGCCAGCGGCCCCGGGGGAGCTGGTGAAGCTTTCTTT. It is translated as CASGPGGAGEAFF. V usage is TRBV4-2 and J usage is TRBJ1-1; a possible D gene is TRBD1 (5 bases). Per germline, CDR1 LGHNA and CDR2 YNFKEQ. Trimming cost V 8 bases and J 7 bases, with 17 bases left between them. This CDR3 region has 13 residues.

This clonotype has more than one count but fewer than ten. The chain links TRBV2 to TRBJ2-1; no definite D call. In germline, CDR1 is SNHLY, CDR2 FYNNEI. V lost 6 bases to trimming and J lost 3 bases, with 12 bases between them. The CDR3 has 14 residues. In DNA, the CDR3 is TGTGCCAGCAGGATCAAACCCATCTACAATGAGCAGTTCTTC. Amino acids: CASRIKPIYNEQFF. The full variable domain, in which reference TRBV2 and TRBJ2-1 provide the parts outside the CDR3, is EPEVTQTPSHQVTQMGQEVILRCVPISNHLYFYWYRQILGQKVEFLVSFYNNEISEKSEIFDDQFSVERPDGSNFTLKIRSTKLEDSAMYFCASRIKPIYNEQFFGPGTRLTVL.